Below are 27 T cell receptor beta chains sequenced from a single sample in a study of blood T cell repertoires in COVID-19. Here immunoSEQ multiplex PCR was the method, and the copy in TCRdb shows in-frame clones only, minus some. The table shows 150,000 to 190,000 clones, with 80% to 90% occurring only once. Sequencing input: PBMCs or T cells enriched from blood (not recorded which). These receptors all stem from a man in his forties or fifties who had recovered from COVID-19.

V is TRBV6-5 and J is TRBJ2-7; D is unclear. Trimming took 0 bases from V and 3 from J, leaving 12 bases between them. Germline V gene data show CDR1 as MNHEY and CDR2 as SVGAGI. The CDR3 consists of 15 residues. This CDR3 is CASSYSIGPSYEQYF. The CDR3 DNA is TGTGCCAGCAGTTACTCGATTGGCCCAAGCTACGAGCAGTACTTC.

The gene calls are TRBV2 and TRBJ1-1, with 9 bases lining up with TRBD1. The J segment lost 2 bases and the V segment lost 0 bases, leaving 1 base of the junction unmatched. The length of the CDR3 is 15 residues. Germline loops: CDR1 SNHLY, CDR2 FYNNEI. CDR3 protein: CASSEAQGANTEAFF. The CDR3 DNA reads TGTGCCAGCAGTGAAGCACAGGGGGCTAACACTGAAGCTTTCTTT.

The sample holds one count of this clone. The CDR3 sequence is CASSRKGTGTYEQYF. CDR3 bases: TGTGCCAGCAGCCGAAAAGGGACAGGGACCTACGAGCAGTACTTC. The chain links TRBV14 to TRBJ2-7; 9 nucleotides align to TRBD1. Germline V gene sequence: CDR1 SGHDN, CDR2 FVKESK. The CDR3 is 15 amino acids. The ends lost 4 bases at V and 2 bases at J; junction bases unmatched: 6.

This clone was recorded only once. The V gene is TRBV6-5, the J gene TRBJ1-4; 8 bases line up with TRBD1. V dropped 6 bases and J dropped 11; count of bases not matched to a gene: 8. The germline V gene has CDR1 MNHEY and CDR2 SVGAGI. The CDR3 runs 13 residues. The CDR3, as DNA: TGTGCCAGCAGGAACAGGGGGTTGTCGAAACTGTTTTTT. It translates to CASRNRGLSKLFF.

The chain couples TRBV2 to TRBJ1-2; TRBD1 aligns across 9 bases. The CDR3 is 17 residues long. Germline trimming cut 6 bases from V and 4 bases from J; bases unmatched to any gene: 15. From germline, CDR1 is SNHLY and CDR2 FYNNEI. DNA of the CDR3: TGTGCCAGCAGGGCCCCCGTGGGGACAGGGTATGGCTATGGCTACACCTTC. This encodes CASRAPVGTGYGYGYTF.

This chain links TRBV7-5 with TRBJ1-1. TRBV7-5 corresponds to a pseudogene. This CDR3 has 17 residues. DNA for the CDR3: TGTGCCAGAAGCTTAATTCCCTCCGGGGGACTGAACACTGAAGCTTTCTTT. Amino acids: CARSLIPSGGLNTEAFF.

Points on this clone: One end of the junction varies from germline; a read error may be responsible. The chain joins TRBV2 to TRBJ2-1; no definite D call. The CDR3 has 11 residues. Germline V CDR1 and CDR2: SNHLY, FYNNEI. The CDR3 protein is CASTDYSEQFF. The CDR3 nucleotides are TGTGCCAGCACTGATTACAGTGAGCAGTTCTTC.

This clone was picked up one time. The junction and the germline gene differ at one end; a read error may be behind it. V usage is TRBV7-2 and J usage is TRBJ2-7; 8 nucleotides match TRBD1. Germline CDR1 reads SGHTA; CDR2 reads FQGNSA. This CDR3 has 16 residues. CDR3 sequence (DNA): TGTGCCAGCAGCTTTCGCCTGTCAGGGGGCTCCAACGAGCAGTACTTC. It yields the protein CASSFRLSGGSNEQYF.

This clone occurred once. The rearrangement links TRBV19 to TRBJ2-1; 7 bases fit TRBD1. Trimming cost V 0 bases and J 7 bases; bases outside gene matches: 12. Germline assignment: CDR1 LNHDA and CDR2 SQIVND (reference sequence). The CDR3 extends over 17 amino acids. CDR3 nucleotide sequence: TGTGCCAGTAGTATAGAGGGTCCCAGGGGGAGATGGAATGAGCAGTTCTTC. This gives the protein CASSIEGPRGRWNEQFF. The full variable domain, completed using reference TRBV19 and TRBJ2-1, is DGGITQSPKYLFRKEGQNVTLSCEQNLNHDAMYWYRQDPGQGLRLIYYSQIVNDFQKGDIAEGYSVSREKKESFPLTVTSAQKNPTAFYLCASSIEGPRGRWNEQFFGPGTRLTVL.

The rearrangement links TRBV7-2 to TRBJ1-5, with D maybe TRBD1 (6 bases). Germline CDR1 and CDR2: SGHTA and FQGNSA. The CDR3 runs 15 residues. V was cut by 5 bases and J by 6 bases, with 17 bases left in between. The CDR3 sequence: CASSLDGGATQPQHF. The CDR3 DNA follows: TGTGCCAGCAGCCTGGACGGGGGGGCTACTCAGCCCCAGCATTTT.

This chain joins TRBV7-8 and TRBJ1-2, with 8 bases fitting TRBD1. The CDR3 loop spans 17 amino acids. V dropped 4 bases and J dropped 0; count of bases not matched to a gene: 10. Germline assignment: CDR1 SGHVS and CDR2 FQNEAQ. CDR3 sequence: CASSYRDRLITNYGYTF. CDR3 DNA sequence: TGTGCCAGCAGCTACCGGGACAGGTTAATCACTAACTATGGCTACACCTTC.

This clone occurred once. This chain uses TRBV25-1 with TRBJ1-4, with D unresolved. The CDR3 totals 14 residues. Germline V gene data show CDR1 as MGHDK and CDR2 as SYGVNS. Trimming took off 8 bases at V and 7 bases at J, with 17 bases between the two ends. Written as DNA, the CDR3 is TGTGCCAGCTCCCCCTACCAGCGACGTGAAAAACTGTTTTTT. Amino acid sequence: CASSPYQRREKLFF.

The chain uses TRBV11-3 and TRBJ2-1; D is perhaps TRBD1 (6 bases). The CDR3 covers 13 residues. Germline V gene data show CDR1 as SGHNT and CDR2 as YENEEA. Trimming stripped 1 base from V and 5 bases from J, with 6 bases between. As DNA, the CDR3 is TGTGCCAGCAGCTTAGGGACAGACAATGAGCAGTTCTTC. It codes for CASSLGTDNEQFF.

The chain joins TRBV7-3 to TRBJ2-3, with 9 positions matching TRBD2. Trimming at V came to 0 bases and at J to 0 bases, leaving 7 bases not matched to a gene. This CDR3 has 18 residues. Germline lookup yields CDR1 SGHTA and CDR2 FQGTGA. CDR3 loop: CASSLTVSGGLSTDTQYF. CDR3 bases: TGTGCCAGCAGCTTAACGGTTAGCGGGGGATTGAGCACAGATACGCAGTATTTT.

The V gene is TRBV6-2 or TRBV6-3, the J gene TRBJ1-5, with D tentatively TRBD1 (5 bases). Germline CDR1 MNHEY, CDR2 SVGEGT. The ends were cut back, 6 bases at V and 6 bases at J, with 9 bases in the middle. The CDR3 covers 12 residues. The CDR3 loop reads CASSMGGQPQHF. CDR3 coding DNA: TGTGCCAGCAGCATGGGGGGTCAGCCCCAGCATTTT.

The chain carries TRBV24-1 and TRBJ2-5, with 10 bases fitting TRBD2. The CDR3 extends over 15 amino acids. V shed 5 bases and J 4 bases; nucleotides not matched to a gene: 6. Germline CDR1 KGHDR, CDR2 SFDVKD. The CDR3 DNA reads as TGTGCCACCAGTGCCGGGACTAGCGTTGGAGAGACCCAGTACTTC. This encodes CATSAGTSVGETQYF.

This chain uses TRBV6-5 with TRBJ1-1; D unclear. Germline V gene sequence: CDR1 MNHEY, CDR2 SVGAGI. The CDR3 length is 12 residues. V lost 0 bases and J lost 6, with 5 bases in between. DNA of the CDR3: TGTGCCAGCAGTTACTCAACATCTGAAGCTTTCTTT. It codes for CASSYSTSEAFF.

The chain combines TRBV24-1 with TRBJ2-2; 7 positions agree with TRBD1. V dropped 9 bases and J dropped 3; count of bases not matched to a gene: 9. The CDR3 covers 15 residues. Germline loops: CDR1 KGHDR, CDR2 SFDVKD. The CDR3 region is CATASGTEHTGELFF. In nucleotides, the CDR3 is TGTGCCACCGCCTCCGGGACAGAACACACCGGGGAGCTGTTTTTT.

V gene TRBV27 combines with J gene TRBJ1-5; TRBD1 might be the D (5 bases). The CDR3 consists of 12 residues. Germline values: CDR1 MNHEY, CDR2 SMNVEV (reference sequence). Trimming stripped 7 bases from V and 6 bases from J, with 10 bases between. The CDR3 DNA is TGTGCCAGCAAAACTGGGGCTCAGCCCCAGCATTTT. This translates into CASKTGAQPQHF.

The chain couples TRBV3-1 (or the pseudogene TRBV3-2) to TRBJ1-6, with a tentative D call TRBD1 (6 bases). The V gene lost 6 bases and the J gene lost 2 bases, with 14 bases spanning the gap. CDR1 LGHDT and CDR2 YNNKEL come from the germline V gene (reference sequence). The CDR3 extends over 16 amino acids. The CDR3 sequence is CASRSTGPTYNSPLHF. CDR3 nucleotide sequence: TGTGCCAGCAGAAGCACAGGGCCGACCTATAATTCACCCCTCCACTTT.

The rearrangement links TRBV7-3 to TRBJ2-3; TRBD2 is a possible D gene (5 bases). Germline-derived CDR1 and CDR2 are SGHTA and FQGTGA. This CDR3 has 15 residues. The germline V and J ends were trimmed by 4 bases and 2 bases, with 13 bases remaining between them. The CDR3 region is CASSSSGLNTDTQYF. The CDR3 coding sequence is TGTGCCAGCAGCTCCAGCGGACTTAACACAGATACGCAGTATTTT.

The V and J genes are TRBV4-1 and TRBJ1-1; no clear D gene. The CDR3 consists of 13 residues. Germline lookup yields CDR1 MGHRA and CDR2 YSYEKL. Trimming removed 0 bases from V and 1 base from J, with 3 bases in between. The CDR3 here is CASSQERNTEAFF. CDR3 DNA sequence: TGCGCCAGCAGCCAAGAGCGGAACACTGAAGCTTTCTTT.

This chain links TRBV5-8 with TRBJ2-3, with 7 bases fitting TRBD2. The germline gives CDR1 SGHTS, CDR2 YDEGEE. The CDR3 is 15 residues long. With V trimmed by 2 bases and J by 3 bases, 6 bases remained unmatched. The CDR3 region is CASSFGLVGTDTQYF. CDR3 coding DNA: TGTGCCAGCAGCTTCGGACTAGTCGGAACAGATACGCAGTATTTT.

This rearrangement joins TRBV6-5 to TRBJ2-2; D perhaps matches TRBD1 (6 bases). The CDR3 has 15 residues. V dropped 6 bases and J dropped 6 bases, with 17 bases sitting between them. Germline lookup yields CDR1 MNHEY and CDR2 SVGAGI. The CDR3 loop is CASSRSRDTAGELFF. The CDR3 DNA reads TGTGCCAGCAGCCGCAGCCGGGACACGGCCGGGGAGCTGTTTTTT.

To note about this clone: Other DNA sequences of this sample code for an identical CDR3. The CDR3 nucleotides read TGTGCCAGCAGACTTAACACCGGGGAGCTGTTTTTT. Its protein product is CASRLNTGELFF. This chain links TRBV7-9 with TRBJ2-2; D remains ambiguous. The V end was cut by 6 bases, the J end by 2 bases, with 4 bases between. Germline lookup yields CDR1 SEHNR and CDR2 FQNEAQ (reference sequence). This CDR3 spans 12 amino acids.

This chain uses TRBV11-2 with TRBJ2-1, with 7 bases matching TRBD2. V lost 2 bases, J lost 4 bases, and 5 bases stayed unmatched. The CDR3 is 15 residues long. Germline lookup yields CDR1 SGHAT and CDR2 FQNNGV. The CDR3 nucleotides are TGTGCCAGCAGCTTAACACTAGCGAGATACAATGAGCAGTTCTTC. Translating it yields CASSLTLARYNEQFF.

The chain joins TRBV5-1 to TRBJ1-5; 7 bases fit TRBD1. With V trimmed by 7 bases and J by 3 bases, 4 bases remained unmatched. Germline V gene lookup returns CDR1 SGHRS and CDR2 YFSETQ. The CDR3 length is 13 residues. CDR3 bases: TGCGCCAGCTCAGGGGGGACCAATCAGCCCCAGCATTTT. Translating it yields CASSGGTNQPQHF. Filled out from reference TRBV5-1 and TRBJ1-5, the complete variable domain reads KAGVTQTPRYLIKTRGQQVTLSCSPISGHRSVSWYQQTPGQGLQFLFEYFSETQRNKGNFPGRFSGRQFSNSRSEMNVSTLELGDSALYLCASSGGTNQPQHFGDGTRLSIL.